One sample yielded the 20 T cell receptor beta chains listed below, sequenced in a study of metastatic and nonmetastatic thyroid tumors. All patients were treatment-naive before thyroid surgery. TCRdb used MiXCR to call clones anew from the PCR reads. Among approximately 6,400 clones, roughly a sixth were seen once, and the ten largest hold around 10%. Source material: tumor tissue. The receptors come from a male donor with papillary thyroid cancer or a benign thyroid nodule (not recorded which). Some clones in this sample may be carry-over from other donors' samples.

The chain couples TRBV28 to TRBJ1-6; D gene unclear. Trimming took 5 bases from V and 6 from J, leaving 11 bases between them. This CDR3 is built from 14 residues. In germline, CDR1 is MDHEN, CDR2 SYDVKM. CDR3 bases: TGTGCCAGCAGTCCCCGGCTGGGTAATTCACCCCTCCACTTT. Its protein is CASSPRLGNSPLHF.

The genes are TRBV27 and TRBJ1-5; possible D gene TRBD1, 5 bases. The CDR3 consists of 16 residues. CDR1 and CDR2 (germline): MNHEY, SMNVEV (reference sequence). Trimming pared 8 bases from V and 3 bases from J, leaving 20 bases between. CDR3 nucleotide sequence: TGTGCCAGCCTACCTTGGCAGGGAGGGGCCAATCAGCCCCAGCATTTT. Its translation: CASLPWQGGANQPQHF.

In the case of this clone: Lacking the conserved final phenylalanine or tryptophan, this CDR3 likely reflects a read error. The V call is TRBV27, the J call TRBJ1-2; D gene unclear. The CDR3 contains 14 residues. The V and J ends lost 2 bases and 4 bases respectively, with 11 bases between them. The germline gives CDR1 MNHEY, CDR2 SMNVEV (reference sequence). The CDR3 DNA is TGTGCCAGCAGTTTAGGCGCACCACTCTATGGCTACACCCTC. Residues: CASSLGAPLYGYTL.

By sample fraction, this clone is medium-sized. This rearrangement joins TRBV2 to TRBJ2-1; D uncertain. Germline V lookup: CDR1 SNHLY, CDR2 FYNNEI. With 2 bases removed from V and 8 bases from J, the gap between germline ends came to 7 bases. This CDR3 is 12 amino acids long. Here the CDR3 DNA reads TGTGCCAGCAGTGAATCAGAATATGAGCAGTTCTTC. It is translated as CASSESEYEQFF.

Judged by abundance, this clone is medium-sized. This sequence joins TRBV19 and TRBJ1-5; tentatively, D is TRBD1 (6 bases). Germline V gene sequence: CDR1 LNHDA, CDR2 SQIVND (reference sequence). The CDR3 runs 14 residues. V lost 4 bases, J lost 6 bases, and 13 bases lay in between. CDR3 amino acids: CASSTTGGGQPQHF. CDR3 coding DNA: TGTGCCAGTAGTACGACAGGAGGGGGTCAGCCCCAGCATTTT.

This clone occurred many times. V and J are TRBV20-1 and TRBJ2-3, with TRBD2 matching over 9 bases. V lost 5 bases to trimming and J lost 0 bases; unmatched junction nucleotides: 12. CDR1 DFQATT and CDR2 SNEGSKA come from the germline V gene (reference sequence). CDR3 length: 17 amino acids. CDR3 DNA sequence: TGCAGTGCTCCGACGAGGGGAGCGGGGGGAAGCACAGATACGCAGTATTTT. This sequence encodes CSAPTRGAGGSTDTQYF.

By share of the sample, this clone is medium-sized. The chain couples TRBV19 to TRBJ1-1; D remains ambiguous. With 8 bases removed from V and 0 bases from J, the gap between germline ends came to 10 bases. The CDR3 runs to 13 residues. Looked up from germline, CDR1 is LNHDA and CDR2 is SQIVND (reference sequence). CDR3 sequence (DNA): TGTGCCAGTTTTAACCACTTGAACACTGAAGCTTTCTTT. Translation: CASFNHLNTEAFF.

In its sample, this clone ranks as medium-sized. The V call is TRBV2, the J call TRBJ2-7, with 7 bases identical to TRBD2. The CDR3 extends over 14 amino acids. Germline V gives CDR1 SNHLY, CDR2 FYNNEI. After removal of 8 bases from V and 1 base from J, the junction contained 8 bases not matched to a gene. The DNA for the CDR3 is TGTGCCAGCTCCCGGGACTACCTATCCTACGAGCAGTACTTC. Translating gives CASSRDYLSYEQYF.

This clone came up many times. The J gene is TRBJ2-6, the V gene TRBV6-1; TRBD2 is a possible D gene (5 bases). The CDR3 has 14 residues. V lost 6 bases and J 4 bases, leaving 10 bases between the germline ends. Germline CDR1 MNHNS, CDR2 SASEGT. CDR3 sequence reads: CASREELGANVLTF. The CDR3 region has the DNA TGTGCCAGCAGGGAGGAATTGGGGGCCAACGTCCTGACTTTC.

V gene TRBV30 combines with J gene TRBJ2-7, with TRBD1 matching 7 bases. The V segment lost 3 bases and the J segment 2 bases; nucleotides outside the gene matches: 4. CDR1 is GTSNPN, CDR2 SVGIG, per germline (reference sequence). The CDR3 totals 13 residues. The CDR3 coding sequence is TGTGCCTGGAGCGTCGGGACAGCCTACGAGCAGTACTTC. Translating it yields CAWSVGTAYEQYF.

Ten or more counts support this clone. The junction departs from germline at one end; a sequencing error may be responsible. CDR3 sequence reads: CASSLGTAGNTIYF. In DNA form, the CDR3 reads TGTGCTAGCAGCTTAGGCACAGCTGGAAACACCATATATTTT. The rearrangement uses TRBV7-7 and TRBJ1-3, with no clear D. The CDR3 is 14 residues long. Germline-derived CDR1 and CDR2 are SSHAT and FNYEAQ (reference sequence).

This clone was detected ten times or more. The chain couples TRBV4-2 to TRBJ2-7; TRBD1 matches 11 bases. CDR3 size: 15 residues. Germline CDR1 LGHNA, CDR2 YNFKEQ. V lost 0 bases, J lost 4 bases, and 2 bases stayed unmatched. This chain's CDR3 is CASSQEGTGGYEQYF. In DNA, the CDR3 is TGTGCCAGCAGCCAAGAAGGGACAGGGGGATACGAGCAGTACTTC.

This clone is medium-sized in the sample. The rearrangement uses TRBV5-1 and TRBJ1-1; no firm D call. CDR1 SGHRS and CDR2 YFSETQ come from the germline V gene. Trimming took off 4 bases at V and 2 bases at J, with 9 bases between the two ends. The CDR3 contains 13 residues. The DNA for the CDR3 is TGCGCCAGCAGCCCTGACGGAAACACTGAAGCTTTCTTT. The encoded protein is CASSPDGNTEAFF.

The chain has TRBV6-2 or TRBV6-3 and TRBJ1-1; 8 nucleotides match TRBD1. Germline values: CDR1 MNHEY, CDR2 SVGEGT. This CDR3 has 15 amino acids. V shed 2 bases, J shed 4 bases, and the junction held 6 bases outside the gene matches. The CDR3 coding sequence is TGTGCCAGCAGTTACCAAGGACAGGGTGGCACTGAAGCTTTCTTT. The encoded protein is CASSYQGQGGTEAFF.

In its sample, this clone was seen many times. The CDR3 DNA reads as TGTGCCAGCAGCCAAGAGGGTATGGGTTCTGACGAGCAGTACTTC. This translates into CASSQEGMGSDEQYF. The V call is TRBV4-2, the J call TRBJ2-7; no definite D call. The V end was cut by 0 bases, the J end by 5 bases, with 14 bases between. Germline CDR1 is LGHNA and CDR2 is YNFKEQ. This CDR3 contains 15 residues.

At least ten counts were recorded for this clone. This chain connects TRBV25-1 to TRBJ2-5; D is ambiguous. Trimming pared 3 bases from V and 1 base from J, leaving 9 bases between. The CDR3 spans 14 residues. Germline CDR1 reads MGHDK; CDR2 reads SYGVNS. The CDR3 reads CASSDWSGQETQYF. CDR3 bases: TGTGCCAGCAGTGATTGGTCAGGCCAAGAGACCCAGTACTTC.

This clone has more than one count but fewer than ten. V usage is TRBV7-8 and J usage is TRBJ2-3; the D gene could be TRBD1 or TRBD2 (5 bases each). V lost 3 bases and J lost 5, with 9 bases in between. This CDR3 has 13 residues. Per the germline V gene, CDR1 is SGHVS and CDR2 is FQNEAQ. This CDR3 is CASSFRGVDTQYF. In DNA, the CDR3 is TGTGCCAGCAGCTTTAGAGGGGTAGATACGCAGTATTTT.

This clone was seen a handful of times. An end of the junction does not agree with germline; a read error may underlie this. The J gene is TRBJ2-1, the V gene TRBV10-3; perhaps D is TRBD1 or TRBD2 (5 bases each). The CDR3 runs to 16 residues. CDR1 and CDR2 (germline): ENHRY, SYGVKD. The CDR3 loop is CGISLRDPSRQETQFF. The CDR3, as DNA: TGTGGCATCAGCCTCCGGGACCCCAGTAGGCAAGAGACCCAGTTCTTC.

This clone was counted ten times or more. The chain recombines TRBV7-9 with TRBJ1-1; D ambiguous. CDR1 and CDR2 from the germline V gene are SEHNR and FQNEAQ (reference sequence). V lost 2 bases and J lost 1, with 8 bases in between. The CDR3 has 14 amino acids. CDR3 sequence: CASSLFRENTEAFF. In DNA form, the CDR3 reads TGTGCCAGCAGCTTATTTAGGGAGAACACTGAAGCTTTCTTT.

This clone came up many times. A much more abundant neighbour one base away suggests this may be a read error. The final CDR3 position lacks the conserved phenylalanine or tryptophan, pointing to a likely read error. CDR3 nucleotide sequence: TGTGCCAGCAGTTACTCTGGACCGCTCACTGAAGCTTTCCTT. Amino acids: CASSYSGPLTEAFL. The chain links TRBV12-3 or TRBV12-4 to TRBJ1-1; D ambiguous. The CDR3 contains 14 residues. V gave up 4 bases and J gave up 4 bases, with 13 bases separating them.